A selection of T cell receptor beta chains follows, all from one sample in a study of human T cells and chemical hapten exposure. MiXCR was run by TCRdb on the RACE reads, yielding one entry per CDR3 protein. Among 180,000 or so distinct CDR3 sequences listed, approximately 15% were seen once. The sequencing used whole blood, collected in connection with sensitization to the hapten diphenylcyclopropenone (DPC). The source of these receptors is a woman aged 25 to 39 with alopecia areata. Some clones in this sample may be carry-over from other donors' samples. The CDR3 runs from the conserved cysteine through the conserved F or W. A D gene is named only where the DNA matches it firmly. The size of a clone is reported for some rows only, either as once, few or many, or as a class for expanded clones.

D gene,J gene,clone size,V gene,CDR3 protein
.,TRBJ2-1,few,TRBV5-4,CASSARGTAYNEQFF
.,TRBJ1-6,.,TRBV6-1,CASRRDPHNSPLHF
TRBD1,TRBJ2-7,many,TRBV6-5,CASRTGTVSTEQYF
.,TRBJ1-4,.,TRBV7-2,CASSLSRDPGGEKLFF
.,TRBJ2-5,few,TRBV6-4,CASSDPRARRREKTQYF
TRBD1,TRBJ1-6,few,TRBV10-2,CASSVGQQGRGLHF
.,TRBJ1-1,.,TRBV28,CASSSIPPEAFF
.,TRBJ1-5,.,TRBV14,CASSQDPGSGPGNQPQHF
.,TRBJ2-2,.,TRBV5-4,CASSSGTFFTGELFF
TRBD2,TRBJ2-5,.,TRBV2,CASLAGVGETQYF
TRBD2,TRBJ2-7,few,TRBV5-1,CASSPGVAGVTYEQYF
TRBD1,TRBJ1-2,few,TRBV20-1,CSAREPGGNYGYTF
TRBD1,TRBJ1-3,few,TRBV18,CASSPSPGTAGNTIYF
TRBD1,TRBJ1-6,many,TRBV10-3,CAISDPDRGRGYNSPLHF
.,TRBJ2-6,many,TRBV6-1,CASRGTFSGANVLTF
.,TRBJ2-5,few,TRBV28,CASNPGRQETQYF
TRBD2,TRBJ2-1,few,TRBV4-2,CASSRGASGRASEQFF
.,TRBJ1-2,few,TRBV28,CASNYRYGYTF
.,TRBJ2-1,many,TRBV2,CASSVRGYEQFF
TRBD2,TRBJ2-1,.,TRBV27,CASSLTGGRAFNNEQFF
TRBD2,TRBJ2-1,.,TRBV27,CASSVPGLAGYNEQFF
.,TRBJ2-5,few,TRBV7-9,CASSLMGDQETQYF
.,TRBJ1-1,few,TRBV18,CASSPPSGGTEAFF
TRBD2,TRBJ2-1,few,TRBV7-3,CASSLMGGLSSNEQFF
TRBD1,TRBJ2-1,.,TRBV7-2,CASSRRQGVYNGQFF
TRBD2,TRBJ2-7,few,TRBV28,CASSSGGSGNEQYF
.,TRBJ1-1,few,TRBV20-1,CSARMGGPTTEAFF
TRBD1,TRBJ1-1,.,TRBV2,CASSAGQGFSLHTEAFF
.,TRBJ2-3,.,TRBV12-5,CASGLVRGAGTDTQYF
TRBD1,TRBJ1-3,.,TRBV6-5,CASSYSQGGVGNTIYF
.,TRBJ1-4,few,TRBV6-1,CASSPWSRVAEKLFF
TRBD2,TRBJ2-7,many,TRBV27,CASSPPGTSGHEQYF
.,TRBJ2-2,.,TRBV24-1,CATAGTLNTGELFF
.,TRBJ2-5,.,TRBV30,CAWSGGEETQYF
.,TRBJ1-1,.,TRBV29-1,CSVGGKGYLEAFF
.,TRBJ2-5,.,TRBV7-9,CASSLVVETQYF
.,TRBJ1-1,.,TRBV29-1,CSVQLTEQEAFF
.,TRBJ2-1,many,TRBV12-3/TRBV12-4,CASSLKQGYEQFF
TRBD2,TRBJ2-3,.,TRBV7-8,CASSLLTSGSTDTQYF
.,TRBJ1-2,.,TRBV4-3,CASSQDTRVGTYGYTF
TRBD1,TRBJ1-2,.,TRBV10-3,CAISESGTGGYGYTF
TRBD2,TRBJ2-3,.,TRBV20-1,CSAEGLAGADTQYF
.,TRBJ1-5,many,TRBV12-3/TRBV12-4,CASRQTGISNQPQHF
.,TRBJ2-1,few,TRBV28,CASSFEDEQFF
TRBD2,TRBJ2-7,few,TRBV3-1,CASSQREGPYEQYF
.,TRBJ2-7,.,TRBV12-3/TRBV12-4,CASSNQPWEQYF
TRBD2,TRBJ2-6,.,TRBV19,CASHPAGGPGANVLTF
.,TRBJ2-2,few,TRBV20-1,CSASLALGTGELFF
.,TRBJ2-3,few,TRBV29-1,CSVAGALFADTQYF
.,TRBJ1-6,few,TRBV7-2,CASSLSGSGDSSPLHF
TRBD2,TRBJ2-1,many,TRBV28,CASVTSGAGKNEQFF
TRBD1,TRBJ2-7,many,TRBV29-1,CSVRGGPRSYEQYF
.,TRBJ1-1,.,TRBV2,CASSSGVSTEAFF
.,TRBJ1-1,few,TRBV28,CASTDNTEAFF
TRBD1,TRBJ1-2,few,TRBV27,CASSLEGGLYGYTF